Listed below are T cell receptor beta chains from one sample, sequenced in a study of blood T cells in healthy people across ages. MiXCR, applied by TCRdb to the 5' RACE reads, yields one record per CDR3 protein. Of roughly 2 million distinct CDR3 sequences detected, about 50% appear once; the ten largest clones hold 2.1%. The sequenced sample consisted of blood. All receptors come from a woman aged 40-49 years in good health. Each CDR3 is given with its conserved first and last residue. The D gene is left open where the match is weak. Size is stated for part of the rows, as once, few or many counts, or as a class when the clone is expanded.

j_call,d_call,v_call,clone_size,cdr3_nt,cdr3_aa
TRBJ2-7,TRBD2,TRBV29-1,-,TGCAGCGTTGTATTTTTCGGGGGGTCCAGGGAGCAGTACTTC,CSVVFFGGSREQYF
TRBJ1-2,TRBD1,TRBV10-3,-,TGTGCCATCAGTGAGTTACAGGGGGTCGGCGGCTACACCTTC,CAISELQGVGGYTF
TRBJ2-7,-,TRBV6-2/TRBV6-3,-,TGTGCCAGCAGTTACCCCGACCCCAGCTACGAGCAGTACTTC,CASSYPDPSYEQYF
TRBJ1-2,-,TRBV6-5,-,TGTGTCGTGGCGGCAGGCTTATATGGCTACACCTTC,CVVAAGLYGYTF
TRBJ2-6,-,TRBV7-6,few,TGTGCCAGCAGCTTGTATCTCGGCAAAGCTTCTGGGGCCAACGTCCTGACTTTC,CASSLYLGKASGANVLTF
TRBJ1-2,-,TRBV20-1,-,TGCAGTGCTCGAAAGAGTTGGACTGAATATGGCTACACCTTC,CSARKSWTEYGYTF
TRBJ2-4,-,TRBV6-1,-,TGTGCCAGCAGTGAAGCTAGATCGGGGGTTTTAAACATTCAGTACTTC,CASSEARSGVLNIQYF
TRBJ2-3,TRBD2,TRBV4-1,once,TGCGCCAGCAGCCAACTCGGACTAGCGACTGATACGCAGTATTTT,CASSQLGLATDTQYF
TRBJ2-7,TRBD1,TRBV6-2/TRBV6-3,few,TGTGCCAGCAGCCAACAGGGGTTACGATCCGAGCAGTACTTC,CASSQQGLRSEQYF
TRBJ2-1,-,TRBV6-5,-,TGTGCCAGCAGTTACTCGTTATACAGTGAGCAGTTCTTC,CASSYSLYSEQFF
TRBJ2-3,TRBD1,TRBV29-1,many,TGCAGCGTTGGAACGGGACAGGGGACCGCAGATACGCAGTATTTT,CSVGTGQGTADTQYF